This TCR beta chain was identified in a study of CD8+ T cells in alopecia areata. The overall study: Twice a day, 5 to 10 mg of oral tofacitinib was administered to treated patients.

Concerning this clone: Its antigen is unidentified.

CDR1 is MGHDK and CDR2 is SYGVNS in the germline V gene. V lost 5 bases, J lost 2 bases, and 8 bases lay in between. The CDR3 is 13 residues long. Findings and caveats of the study: Lesional tissue from the scalp (especially in alopecia totalis/universalis) showed higher clonality than normal scalp.

The sequencing template was cDNA reverse transcribed from extracted RNA. Profiled with immunoSEQ multiplex PCR; TCRdb holds only in-frame clones, not every one. The table includes roughly 250,000 clones, 65% to 70% detected once. Specimens obtained from alopecia areata patients comprised lesional scalp punch biopsies and peripheral blood. Using a FACSAria, the CD4+ and CD8+ T cells were sorted from the PBMCs. The starting material was CD4+ T cells sorted from blood, obtained at week 0. V and J are TRBV25-1 and TRBJ2-3; D is ambiguous. This sequence was found in a human donor with alopecia areata. The CDR3 coding sequence is TGTGCCAGCAGTTCTCTGTTCACAGATACGCAGTATTTT. Its protein product is CASSSLFTDTQYF.